These T cell receptor beta chains were read from a single sample in a study of OX40 agonist ivuxolimab in advanced cancers. Clones were sequenced by immunoSEQ multiplex PCR, and TCRdb holds only the in-frame ones, with some missing. The data show approximately 30,000 clones, roughly 84% seen once. The sequenced sample was CD4+ or CD8+ T cells sorted from blood, obtained in a trial of the OX40 agonist ivuxolimab. These TCRs come from an adult with an advanced solid tumor such as melanoma, head and neck, liver or kidney cancer. Both conserved end residues are part of each CDR3. The D gene is left open where the match is weak. The size field is filled for only some rows; it gives once, few, many or a size class.

j_call | clone_size | d_call | v_call | cdr3_aa | cdr3_nt
TRBJ2-1 | NA | NA | TRBV30 | CAWSLSAGNEQFF | TGTGCCTGGAGCCTATCGGCTGGTAATGAGCAGTTCTTC
TRBJ2-3 | once | NA | TRBV6-6 | CASSYDSTDTQYF | TGTGCCAGCAGTTACGATAGCACAGATACGCAGTATTTT
TRBJ2-5 | NA | TRBD2 | TRBV5-1 | CASSPPGLAGVETQYF | TGCGCCAGCAGCCCACCGGGACTAGCGGGGGTTGAGACCCAGTACTTC
TRBJ2-1 | NA | NA | TRBV28 | CASSGIGSSSYNEQFF | TGTGCCAGCAGTGGAATAGGCTCCAGCTCCTACAATGAGCAGTTCTTC
TRBJ2-1 | once | NA | TRBV11-3 | CASSPSLGTPYNEQFF | TGTGCCAGCAGCCCAAGTCTCGGGACTCCATACAATGAGCAGTTCTTC
TRBJ2-1 | NA | NA | TRBV2 | CASSEVKEDMEQFF | TGTGCCAGCAGTGAAGTGAAGGAGGATATGGAGCAGTTCTTC
TRBJ2-7 | NA | NA | TRBV10-3 | CAISEYGVLGYEQYF | TGTGCCATCAGTGAGTATGGGGTACTGGGCTACGAGCAGTACTTC
TRBJ2-2 | NA | TRBD2 | TRBV5-1 | CASSWTSGGPGELFF | TGCGCCAGCAGCTGGACTAGCGGGGGGCCCGGGGAGCTGTTTTTT
TRBJ2-1 | NA | TRBD2 | TRBV11-2 | CASSGRTSGRLYNEQFF | TGTGCCAGCAGCGGACGGACTAGCGGGAGACTATACAATGAGCAGTTCTTC
TRBJ1-2 | NA | NA | TRBV2 | CASGGDYGYTF | TGTGCCAGCGGGGGGGACTATGGCTACACCTTC
TRBJ2-6 | NA | TRBD1 | TRBV28 | CASRHLGQGTGANVLTF | TGTGCCTCCCGACACCTGGGACAGGGTACAGGGGCCAACGTCCTGACTTTC
TRBJ2-1 | once | TRBD1 | TRBV19 | CASKEDRDNEQFF | TGTGCCAGTAAGGAAGACAGGGACAATGAGCAGTTCTTC
TRBJ2-7 | NA | NA | TRBV6-5 | CASGRAAYEQYF | TGTGCCAGCGGTCGGGCCGCCTACGAGCAGTACTTC
TRBJ2-1 | NA | NA | TRBV19 | CASSIGYNEQFF | TGTGCCAGTAGTATAGGGTACAATGAGCAGTTCTTC
TRBJ2-7 | NA | NA | TRBV6-1 | CATTTSFYEQYF | TGTGCCACCACGACCTCTTTCTACGAGCAGTACTTC
TRBJ2-7 | NA | NA | TRBV7-2 | CASSLLGGHEQYF | TGTGCCAGCAGCTTACTAGGAGGCCACGAGCAGTACTTC
TRBJ2-1 | NA | NA | TRBV7-2 | CASSLDGGGYNEQFF | TGTGCCAGCAGCTTGGATGGAGGGGGGTACAATGAGCAGTTCTTC
TRBJ2-5 | NA | NA | TRBV5-1 | CASSPRQGGGETQYF | TGCGCCAGCAGCCCCCGACAGGGAGGGGGAGAGACCCAGTACTTC
TRBJ1-2 | NA | TRBD1 | TRBV6-6 | CASSYSRGHTF | TGTGCCAGCAGTTACTCCAGGGGGCACACCTTC
TRBJ2-7 | NA | NA | TRBV5-6 | CASSLGVGTYEQYF | TGTGCCAGCAGCTTGGGCGTAGGGACCTACGAGCAGTACTTC
TRBJ1-1 | NA | NA | TRBV6-6 | CASSYSAGMNTEAFF | TGTGCCAGCAGTTACTCGGCCGGGATGAACACTGAAGCTTTCTTT
TRBJ2-7 | NA | NA | TRBV6-5 | CASRLTWGSGYEQYF | TGTGCCAGCAGACTAACTTGGGGGAGCGGCTACGAGCAGTACTTC
TRBJ2-7 | NA | NA | TRBV30 | CAWGGLREQYF | TGTGCCTGGGGGGGGTTACGCGAGCAGTACTTC
TRBJ1-2 | NA | NA | TRBV20-1 | CSTPWDYGYTF | TGCAGTACCCCCTGGGACTATGGCTACACCTTC
TRBJ2-3 | NA | NA | TRBV7-2 | CASSLERGETDTQYF | TGTGCCAGCAGCTTAGAAAGGGGCGAGACAGATACGCAGTATTTT
TRBJ2-4 | NA | NA | TRBV25-1 | CASSEGLEIQYF | TGTGCCAGCAGTGAGGGCTTGGAAATTCAGTACTTC
TRBJ2-7 | NA | TRBD1 | TRBV19 | CATYRGGEQYF | TGTGCCACCTACAGGGGTGGCGAGCAGTACTTC
TRBJ2-2 | NA | NA | TRBV9 | CASSLGGDGELFF | TGTGCCAGCAGCTTAGGGGGAGACGGGGAGCTGTTTTTT